These 28 T cell receptor beta chains originate from one sample sequenced in a study of identical twins. One entry per CDR3 protein results from TCRdb running MiXCR on the 5' RACE reads. This table has approximately 1.8 million distinct CDR3 sequences, under 35% appearing once. Specimen: cord blood. Source of these receptors: a newborn girl in good health.

This clonotype was seen a handful of times. This chain joins TRBV18 and TRBJ2-5, with D perhaps matching TRBD2 (7 bases). The germline V gene encodes CDR1 KGHSH and CDR2 LQKENI. This CDR3 is built from 15 residues. V was cut by 3 bases and J by 1 base, with 12 bases left in between. The CDR3, as DNA: TGTGCCAGCTCACCTGTACGGGGGGCCCAAGAGACCCAGTACTTC. It translates to CASSPVRGAQETQYF.

The V and J genes are TRBV20-1 and TRBJ2-3, with D perhaps matching TRBD1 or TRBD2 (5 bases each). Germline CDR1 is DFQATT and CDR2 is SNEGSKA (reference sequence). V lost 5 bases, J lost 10 bases, and 25 bases lay in between. The CDR3 spans 15 residues. The CDR3 nucleotides read TGCAGTGCTCCCCGAAATACCGGGACCGTTCCCCCGCAGTATTTT. It codes for CSAPRNTGTVPPQYF.

This chain connects TRBV10-3 to TRBJ2-1; maybe TRBD1 (7 bases). The germline CDR1 and CDR2 sequences are ENHRY and SYGVKD. The CDR3 is 13 amino acids. Trimming removed 7 bases from V and 6 bases from J, with 13 bases in between. The CDR3: CAITRQGGNEQFF. The CDR3 DNA follows: TGTGCCATCACGAGGCAGGGGGGCAATGAGCAGTTCTTC.

This clonotype was seen more than once but under ten times. The chain couples TRBV4-1 to TRBJ2-3; 11 positions agree with TRBD2. Germline V gene sequence: CDR1 MGHRA, CDR2 YSYEKL. The CDR3 has 21 residues. The J segment lost 5 bases and the V segment lost 1 base, leaving 20 bases of the junction unmatched. CDR3 sequence (DNA): TGCGCCAGCAGCCAAGTTTTTTTTCCCCGGCGGCTAGCGGGAGGTCAAGATACGCAGTATTTT. Translated, it gives CASSQVFFPRRLAGGQDTQYF.

The chain recombines TRBV20-1 with TRBJ1-1; the match to TRBD1 covers 8 bases. The V and J ends lost 6 bases and 3 bases, in that order; junction bases with no gene match: 6. The CDR3 runs 13 residues. Looked up from germline, CDR1 is DFQATT and CDR2 is SNEGSKA (reference sequence). The CDR3 bases are TGCAGTGCCCGACAGGGGTCGGACACTGAAGCTTTCTTT. This translates into CSARQGSDTEAFF.

The chain employs TRBV11-2 and TRBJ2-5; 7 nucleotides line up with TRBD2. CDR1 SGHAT and CDR2 FQNNGV come from the germline V gene. The junction had 15 bases not matched to a gene; V was cut back by 3 bases and J by 11 bases. CDR3 size: 15 residues. The DNA for the CDR3 is TGTGCCAGCAGCTTCACCGGGAGGTTCTACAATGAGCAGTACTTC. It encodes CASSFTGRFYNEQYF.

Concerning this clonotype itself: With a much larger clone just one base away, this may be a read error. The rearrangement uses TRBV6-5 and TRBJ2-4, with a tentative D call TRBD2 (5 bases). This CDR3 has 17 residues. The germline gives CDR1 MNHEY, CDR2 SVGAGI. The CDR3: CASSYSSGGVSKNVQYF. CDR3 DNA: TGTGCCAGCAGTTACTCGAGCGGTGGGGTTTCCAAAAACGTTCAGTACTTC.

The chain recombines TRBV2 with TRBJ1-2; TRBD1 is a possible D gene (6 bases). In germline, CDR1 is SNHLY, CDR2 FYNNEI. This CDR3 has 14 amino acids. The V end was cut by 3 bases, the J end by 4 bases, with 12 bases between. CDR3 in DNA: TGTGCCAGCAGTGAGCGGTCAGGGGTCTATGGCTACACCTTC. Its translation: CASSERSGVYGYTF.

V and J are TRBV20-1 and TRBJ2-1; TRBD2 might be the D (6 bases). CDR3 length: 14 residues. Trimming removed 6 bases at V and 0 bases at J, with 12 bases between. The germline V gene has CDR1 DFQATT and CDR2 SNEGSKA (reference sequence). CDR3 DNA sequence: TGCAGTGCCGGGGCGGGGAGCTCCTACAATGAGCAGTTCTTC. Translation: CSAGAGSSYNEQFF.

This clonotype was detected a few times. V and J are TRBV27 and TRBJ2-4; 7 bases line up with TRBD1. Germline V CDR1 and CDR2: MNHEY, SMNVEV (reference sequence). V was clipped by 3 bases and J by 7 bases; unmatched bases: 6. This CDR3 is 14 amino acids long. The CDR3 sequence is CASSFLAGGNIQYF. The CDR3, as DNA: TGTGCCAGCAGTTTCTTAGCAGGGGGTAACATTCAGTACTTC.

The chain couples TRBV30 to TRBJ2-1; 8 nucleotides line up with TRBD2. The junction had 13 bases not matched to a gene; V was cut back by 7 bases and J by 5 bases. Germline V lookup: CDR1 GTSNPN, CDR2 SVGIG (reference sequence). This CDR3 is built from 15 residues. Here the CDR3 reads CALSPTSARHNEQFF. The CDR3 DNA reads TGTGCCTTATCCCCGACTAGCGCAAGACACAATGAGCAGTTCTTC.

J is TRBJ2-7 and V is TRBV7-2; 7 bases fit TRBD2. Looked up from germline, CDR1 is SGHTA and CDR2 is FQGNSA. The CDR3 covers 15 residues. With V trimmed by 2 bases and J by 7 bases, 11 bases remained unmatched. CDR3 sequence reads: CASSLSLAANNEQYF. The CDR3 nucleotides are TGTGCCAGCAGCTTAAGCCTAGCGGCTAACAATGAGCAGTACTTC. The complete variable domain, with remaining parts taken from reference TRBV7-2 and TRBJ2-7, reads GAGVSQSPSNKVTEKGKDVELRCDPISGHTALYWYRQSLGQGLEFLIYFQGNSAPDKSGLPSDRFSAERTGGSVSTLTIQRTQQEDSAVYLCASSLSLAANNEQYFGPGTRLTVT.

A word on this clonotype: The junction departs from the called germline gene at one end, perhaps through a read error. V is TRBV2 and J is TRBJ2-1; unclear D gene. In germline, CDR1 is SNHLY, CDR2 FYNNEI. The CDR3 is 12 residues long. The CDR3 here is CASKRDYSEQFF. The DNA for the CDR3 is TGTGCCAGCAAAAGGGATTACAGTGAGCAGTTCTTC.

This clonotype was seen ten or more times. The rearrangement joins TRBV4-2 to TRBJ2-7, with TRBD2 as a possible D gene (5 bases). Germline V lookup: CDR1 LGHNA, CDR2 YNFKEQ. The CDR3 has 15 residues. V shed 4 bases and J shed 4 bases, with 17 bases lying between them. This CDR3 is CASSLEARGLYEQYF. DNA of the CDR3: TGTGCCAGCAGCCTGGAGGCTAGAGGTTTATACGAGCAGTACTTC.

This rearrangement joins TRBV29-1 to TRBJ2-7; 8 bases are a match to TRBD1. J lost 2 bases, V lost 1 base, and 10 bases had no gene match. The CDR3 consists of 16 residues. Germline V gene lookup returns CDR1 SQVTM and CDR2 ANQGSEA. CDR3 amino acids: CSVEAADRGTPYEQYF. CDR3 nucleotides: TGCAGCGTTGAAGCGGCCGACAGGGGAACCCCCTACGAGCAGTACTTC.

This clonotype was counted ten times or more. Written as DNA, the CDR3 is TGTGCCACCAGTGGGACAGGACTAGCCAAAAACATTCAGTACTTC. Amino acids: CATSGTGLAKNIQYF. This chain connects TRBV24-1 to TRBJ2-4; TRBD1 aligns across 7 bases. CDR1 is KGHDR, CDR2 SFDVKD, per germline. This CDR3 comprises 15 residues. J was trimmed by 0 bases and V by 5 bases; bases with no gene match: 3.

This clonotype occurred a few times. V gene TRBV9 combines with J gene TRBJ2-2; 12 nucleotides line up with TRBD2. V lost 6 bases, J lost 3 bases, and 6 bases stayed unmatched. CDR1 and CDR2 (germline): SGDLS, YYNGEE. The CDR3 loop spans 16 amino acids. Written as DNA, the CDR3 is TGTGCCAGCACCAGGACTAGCGGGATTGACACCGGGGAGCTGTTTTTT. Protein sequence: CASTRTSGIDTGELFF.

The chain recombines TRBV30 with TRBJ1-5, with no clear D. This CDR3 is built from 13 residues. CDR1 and CDR2 (germline): GTSNPN, SVGIG (reference sequence). Trimming cost V 1 base and J 3 bases, with 7 bases left between them. The CDR3: CAWSANTNQPQHF. DNA for the CDR3: TGTGCCTGGAGTGCGAACACCAATCAGCCCCAGCATTTT.

This clonotype was detected only a few times. V and J are TRBV14 and TRBJ2-1, with 8 bases lining up with TRBD2. The assigned J gene may be wrong: the sequence end matches TRBJ2-7 better. The CDR3 length is 15 residues. Germline CDR1 SGHDN, CDR2 FVKESK. The CDR3 spells CASSPSGLSYNEQYF. The CDR3 bases are TGTGCCAGCAGCCCTAGCGGGCTCTCCTACAATGAGCAGTACTTC.

This chain joins TRBV9 and TRBJ2-7; D might be TRBD2 (5 bases). Germline lookup yields CDR1 SGDLS and CDR2 YYNGEE. The V and J ends lost 0 bases and 2 bases respectively, with 12 bases between them. This CDR3 has 15 residues. The CDR3 protein is CASSVDLERAYEQYF. Written as DNA, the CDR3 is TGTGCCAGCAGCGTAGACCTGGAGAGGGCCTACGAGCAGTACTTC.

This chain uses TRBV20-1 with TRBJ2-7, with a tentative D call TRBD1 (6 bases). Germline CDR1 and CDR2: DFQATT and SNEGSKA (reference sequence). V shed 0 bases and J shed 2 bases, with 11 bases lying between them. The CDR3 extends over 14 amino acids. Here the CDR3 DNA reads TGCAGTGCTAGAGAACCGGGACATCCCTACGAGCAGTACTTC. Protein: CSAREPGHPYEQYF.

The chain recombines TRBV3-1 with TRBJ2-1; D not resolved. Germline V gene sequence: CDR1 LGHDT, CDR2 YNNKEL (reference sequence). V was shortened by 0 bases and J by 4 bases, with 7 bases between the two germline ends. The CDR3 is 14 amino acids. CDR3 amino acids: CASSQDPRYNEQFF. CDR3 coding DNA: TGTGCCAGCAGCCAAGATCCCAGGTACAATGAGCAGTTCTTC.

This clonotype was seen ten or more times. The gene calls are TRBV27 and TRBJ2-7; perhaps TRBD1 as D (5 bases). Germline V gene data show CDR1 as MNHEY and CDR2 as SMNVEV (reference sequence). V was shortened by 2 bases and J by 3 bases, with 8 bases between the two germline ends. This CDR3 contains 13 residues. Here the CDR3 reads CASSLETGYEQYF. Written as DNA, the CDR3 is TGTGCCAGCAGTTTAGAAACAGGCTACGAGCAGTACTTC.

The gene calls are TRBV12-3 or TRBV12-4 and TRBJ2-7, with a weak D call TRBD2 (5 bases). The DNA end is more similar to TRBJ2-5, so the J call may be wrong. CDR3 length equals 15 residues. CDR3 sequence (DNA): TGTGCCAGCAGTTTATTAGGAGCGGTCCTAGGGACCCAGTACTTC. Encoded protein: CASSLLGAVLGTQYF.

The chain carries TRBV28 and TRBJ2-1; D assignment may be TRBD1 or TRBD2 (5 bases each). Gene TRBJ2-7 matches the end of the DNA better, so the J call may be wrong. CDR1 and CDR2 from the germline V gene are MDHEN and SYDVKM. The CDR3 is 14 amino acids. Here the CDR3 reads CASRGTLSYNEQYF. DNA for the CDR3: TGTGCCAGCAGGGGGACCCTCTCCTACAATGAGCAGTACTTC.

Only a few counts were recorded for this clonotype. The gene calls are TRBV5-1 and TRBJ2-1, with TRBD2 matching over 7 bases. Germline trimming cut 0 bases from V and 6 bases from J; bases unmatched to any gene: 3. The CDR3 covers 14 residues. Germline CDR1 SGHRS, CDR2 YFSETQ. CDR3 sequence (DNA): TGCGCCAGCAGCTTGGAGGTAGCGGGCAATGAGCAGTTCTTC. Translated, it gives CASSLEVAGNEQFF.

This clonotype has ten or more counts. This chain links TRBV20-1 with TRBJ2-7, with a weak D call TRBD2 (6 bases). The germline V gene encodes CDR1 DFQATT and CDR2 SNEGSKA (reference sequence). V shed 5 bases and J shed 2 bases, with 10 bases lying between them. This CDR3 region has 12 residues. The CDR3, as DNA: TGCAGTGCTTCCGGGACTGCCTACGAGCAGTACTTC. It codes for CSASGTAYEQYF.

In its sample, this clonotype was seen many times. This chain connects TRBV21-1 to TRBJ2-7; TRBD2 is taken as the D call from the table, unchecked against the DNA. TRBV21-1 is designated a pseudogene. This CDR3 comprises 15 residues. CDR3 protein: CASSKGSGGTYEQYF. Here the CDR3 DNA reads TGTGCCAGCAGCAAAGGGTCAGGAGGGACCTACGAGCAGTACTTC.